This T cell receptor (beta chain) was retrieved from a study of spatial heterogeneity in lung cancer. In the study overall: The average appearance count of each unique TCR and UMI combination in raw reads was more than nine.

This CDR3 spans 13 amino acids. V was clipped by 5 bases and J by 7 bases, with 12 bases between them. Looked up from germline, CDR1 is SGHTA and CDR2 is FQGNSA. Sample time point: sample taken at primary tumor resection. Tumor, nontumor lung or frozen PBMC supplied whole RNA that was sequenced unsorted. Donation came from over 60 patients with untreated early-stage non-small cell lung cancer. A unique molecular identifier was attached to every TCR cDNA molecule. One entry per CDR3 protein results from TCRdb running MiXCR on the 5' RACE reads. The repertoire holds more than 5,000 distinct CDR3 sequences, with around 12% as singletons. This clonotype has ten or more counts.

The V gene is TRBV7-2, the J gene TRBJ1-5; D ambiguous. The sequencing used normal lung tissue next to the tumor, collected at surgery. The receptor comes from a male donor with early-stage non-small cell lung cancer. The CDR3 DNA follows: TGTGCCAGCAGCCCAGGAGAGAGGCAGCCCCAGCATTTT. Translated: CASSPGERQPQHF.